These 5 T cell receptor beta chains originate from one sample sequenced in a study of early T cells in non-severe SARS-CoV-2 infection. TCRdb re-analysed the 5' RACE reads in MiXCR, keeping a single row per CDR3 protein. The table includes about 11,000 distinct CDR3 sequences, approximately 4.4% detected once. The sample taken for sequencing was whole blood. These receptors were obtained from an adult who was a healthcare worker with PCR-confirmed SARS-CoV-2 infection or an uninfected control (not recorded which).

This clonotype was seen many times. This chain joins TRBV7-3 and TRBJ2-2; 12 nucleotides match TRBD1. The length of the CDR3 is 17 residues. Germline V gene data show CDR1 as SGHTA and CDR2 as FQGTGA. Germline trimming cut 3 bases from V and 9 bases from J; bases unmatched to any gene: 11. In DNA, the CDR3 is TGTGCCAGCAGCTTGCTCCCCGGGACAGGGGGCTTGCGGGAGCTGTTTTTT. Translating gives CASSLLPGTGGLRELFF.

This clonotype was counted between two and nine times. V and J are TRBV11-2 and TRBJ1-6; no clear D gene. The CDR3 covers 15 residues. V was shortened by 0 bases and J by 6 bases, with 9 bases between the two germline ends. The germline CDR1 and CDR2 sequences are SGHAT and FQNNGV. The CDR3 DNA reads TGTGCCAGCAGCTTAGATCCGCAGGTTAATTCACCCCTCCACTTT. Translated, it gives CASSLDPQVNSPLHF.

In its sample, this clonotype was seen many times. The CDR3 protein is CASKGGETQYF. DNA of the CDR3: TGTGCCAGCAAGGGCGGAGAGACCCAGTACTTC. This chain connects TRBV27 to TRBJ2-5; unclear D gene. Trimming took off 7 bases at V and 4 bases at J, with 7 bases between the two ends. The CDR3 spans 11 residues. The germline gives CDR1 MNHEY, CDR2 SMNVEV (reference sequence).

This clonotype was seen at least ten times. The CDR3 nucleotides read TGTGCCAGCAGCATAGGACTAGCGAACGAGCAGTACTTC. Translating it yields CASSIGLANEQYF. The rearrangement links TRBV11-2 to TRBJ2-7; TRBD2 aligns across 9 bases. Germline assignment: CDR1 SGHAT and CDR2 FQNNGV. The CDR3 runs to 13 residues. V lost 5 bases and J lost 5; bases outside the gene matches: 4. Supplemented by reference TRBV11-2 and TRBJ2-7, the full variable domain reads EAGVAQSPRYKIIEKRQSVAFWCNPISGHATLYWYQQILGQGPKLLIQFQNNGVVDDSQLPKDRFSAERLKGVDSTLKIQPAKLEDSAVYLCASSIGLANEQYFGPGTRLTVT.

Many counts were recorded for this clonotype. This chain uses TRBV5-5 with TRBJ2-1; possibly TRBD1 for D (6 bases). Germline CDR1 is SGHKS and CDR2 is YYEKEE (reference sequence). Trimming took 3 bases from V and 7 from J, leaving 11 bases between them. The CDR3 is made up of 13 amino acids. CDR3 DNA: TGTGCCAGCAGCTCACAGGGAAGGAATGAGCAGTTCTTC. Amino acids: CASSSQGRNEQFF.